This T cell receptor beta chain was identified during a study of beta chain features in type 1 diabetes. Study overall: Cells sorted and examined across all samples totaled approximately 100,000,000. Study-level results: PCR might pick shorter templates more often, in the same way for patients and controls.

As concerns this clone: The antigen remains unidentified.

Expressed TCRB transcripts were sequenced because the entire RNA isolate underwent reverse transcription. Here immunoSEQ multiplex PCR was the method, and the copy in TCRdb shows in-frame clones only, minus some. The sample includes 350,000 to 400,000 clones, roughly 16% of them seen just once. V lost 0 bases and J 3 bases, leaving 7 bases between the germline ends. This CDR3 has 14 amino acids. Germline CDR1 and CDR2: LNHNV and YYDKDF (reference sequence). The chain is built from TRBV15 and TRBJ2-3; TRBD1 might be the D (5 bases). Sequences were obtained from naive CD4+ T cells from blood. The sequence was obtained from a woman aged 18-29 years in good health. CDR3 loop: CATSRDTGTDTQYF. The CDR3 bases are TGTGCCACCAGCAGAGATACAGGAACAGATACGCAGTATTTT.